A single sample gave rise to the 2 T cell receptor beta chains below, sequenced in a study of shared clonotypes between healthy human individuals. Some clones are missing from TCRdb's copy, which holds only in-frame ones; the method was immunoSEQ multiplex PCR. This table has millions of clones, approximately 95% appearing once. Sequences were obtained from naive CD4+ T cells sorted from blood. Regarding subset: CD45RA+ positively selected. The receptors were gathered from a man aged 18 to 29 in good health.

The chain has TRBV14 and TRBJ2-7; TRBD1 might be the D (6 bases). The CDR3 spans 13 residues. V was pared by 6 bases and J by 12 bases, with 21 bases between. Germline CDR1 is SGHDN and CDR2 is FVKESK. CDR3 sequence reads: CASRPGGTGIRYF. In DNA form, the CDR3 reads TGTGCCAGCAGGCCGGGTGGAACAGGGATCAGGTACTTC.

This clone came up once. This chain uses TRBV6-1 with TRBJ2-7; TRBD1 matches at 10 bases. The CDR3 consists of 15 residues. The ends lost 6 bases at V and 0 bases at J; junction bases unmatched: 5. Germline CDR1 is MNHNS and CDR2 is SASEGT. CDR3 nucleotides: TGTGCCAGCAGCCAGGACAGGGGGATCTCCTACGAGCAGTACTTC. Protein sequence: CASSQDRGISYEQYF.